The clone carrying this T cell receptor beta chain came up a few times. The antigen is not known. This sample stems from a study of CD8 T cells in ankylosing spondylitis. Study results and caveats: Earlier studies detected some motif variants in reactive arthritis synovial fluid and blood. Reportedly, disease-linked clones are significantly enriched in ankylosing spondylitis patients' matched synovial fluid. A motif in TCR beta, a set of eight or nine highly homologous variants, appeared characteristic of ankylosing spondylitis blood. Disease-associated clonotypes exhibited CD8+ identity and were relatively infrequent in peripheral blood.

By quantitative 5'-RACE with molecular barcodes, the TCR beta libraries were made. MiXCR, run by TCRdb on the 5' RACE reads, gives a single entry per CDR3 protein. This sample has more than 100,000 distinct CDR3 sequences, with roughly 18% found just once. Trimming pared 3 bases from V and 0 bases from J, leaving 6 bases between. The CDR3 loop spans 15 amino acids. The J gene is TRBJ2-6, the V gene TRBV12-3 or TRBV12-4; no clear D gene. Material for sequencing was blood, either unsorted or a sorted T cell fraction (not recorded which). The receptor was derived from a male donor with ankylosing spondylitis. CDR3 protein: CASSFFTSGANVLTF. The DNA of the CDR3 is TGTGCCAGCAGTTTTTTCACCTCTGGGGCCAACGTCCTGACTTTC.